This passage covers 28 T cell receptor beta chains from one sample sequenced in a study of glioma-infiltrating T cells after dendritic cell vaccination. The time point here: after dendritic cell vaccination, including at tumor progression/relapse. Clones were read by immunoSEQ multiplex PCR, and TCRdb kept only the in-frame ones, dropping some. The sample has about 50,000 clones; 85% to 90% are singletons. Sample: blood, taken after dendritic cell vaccination. The receptors were gathered from a human donor with glioblastoma.

The rearrangement links TRBV30 to TRBJ1-1; no firm D call. Germline CDR1 reads GTSNPN; CDR2 reads SVGIG (reference sequence). CDR3 length: 13 amino acids. Trimming removed 3 bases from V and 3 bases from J, with 11 bases in between. CDR3 residues: CAWSPGEYTEAFF. The CDR3 DNA follows: TGTGCCTGGAGCCCTGGGGAGTACACTGAAGCTTTCTTT. The full variable domain, its missing parts supplied by reference TRBV30 and TRBJ1-1, is SQTIHQWPATLVQPVGSPLSLECTVEGTSNPNLYWYRQAAGRGLQLLFYSVGIGQISSEVPQNLSASRPQDRQFILSSKKLLLSDSGFYLCAWSPGEYTEAFFGQGTRLTVV.

Only a few counts were recorded for this clone. This chain joins TRBV11-2 and TRBJ2-7; D remains ambiguous. The CDR3 extends over 14 amino acids. Trimming stripped 0 bases from V and 2 bases from J, with 8 bases between. Germline loops: CDR1 SGHAT, CDR2 FQNNGV. CDR3 loop: CASSLDRSTYEQYF. The CDR3 DNA reads as TGTGCCAGCAGCTTAGATAGGAGCACCTACGAGCAGTACTTC.

The chain has TRBV28 and TRBJ2-1, with 9 bases that match TRBD1. The CDR3 runs to 13 residues. CDR1 is MDHEN and CDR2 is SYDVKM in the germline V gene. J gave up 9 bases and V 10 bases, and 10 bases lay outside the gene matches. The CDR3 DNA sequence: TGTGCCACCGACAGGGGGGGTAGCGGTGAGCAGTTCTTC. It encodes CATDRGGSGEQFF.

CDR3 loop: CASSIRGLGQETQYF. For the CDR3, the DNA is TGTGCCAGCAGCATCAGGGGGTTGGGGCAAGAGACCCAGTACTTC. The chain combines TRBV5-8 with TRBJ2-5, with TRBD1 matching over 7 bases. CDR1 SGHTS and CDR2 YDEGEE come from the germline V gene. The CDR3 runs to 15 residues. Unmatched junction bases numbered 8, after V lost 4 bases and J lost 2 bases.

This clone was seen a few times. The gene calls are TRBV2 and TRBJ1-1, with D perhaps TRBD1 (5 bases). The CDR3 runs 14 residues. Germline V gene data show CDR1 as SNHLY and CDR2 as FYNNEI. The V gene lost 4 bases and the J gene lost 5 bases, with 14 bases spanning the gap. The CDR3 DNA reads TGTGCCAGCAGTGCCGAGGGGCGGGGGACTGAAGCTTTCTTT. Protein sequence: CASSAEGRGTEAFF.

This chain connects TRBV4-1 to TRBJ1-6; D gene uncertain. V was pared by 1 base and J by 3 bases, with 10 bases between. The CDR3 extends over 16 amino acids. Germline V gene lookup returns CDR1 MGHRA and CDR2 YSYEKL. The CDR3 sequence: CASSQGRGDYNSPLHF. CDR3 bases: TGCGCCAGCAGCCAAGGCCGGGGTGACTATAATTCACCCCTCCACTTT.

This chain links TRBV6-5 with TRBJ2-1; the D gene is possibly TRBD2 (6 bases). This CDR3 is built from 14 residues. Trimming shortened V by 5 bases and J by 0 bases, and 8 bases separated the two germline ends. Looked up from germline, CDR1 is MNHEY and CDR2 is SVGAGI. The CDR3 here is CASSLGGSYNEQFF. The CDR3 DNA sequence: TGTGCCAGCAGTCTCGGGGGCTCCTACAATGAGCAGTTCTTC.

The chain is built from TRBV4-3 and TRBJ2-7; D is ambiguous. V lost 0 bases to trimming and J lost 0 bases, with 9 bases between them. The length of the CDR3 is 15 residues. The germline V gene has CDR1 LGHNA and CDR2 YSLEER. DNA for the CDR3: TGCGCCAGCAGCCAAGATACCAGTCCCTCCTACGAGCAGTACTTC. Encoded protein: CASSQDTSPSYEQYF.

J is TRBJ1-1 and V is TRBV9; 9 nucleotides align to TRBD1. V trimming: 6 bases; J trimming: 8 bases; junction bases outside the gene matches: 8. CDR1 SGDLS and CDR2 YYNGEE come from the germline V gene. There are 13 residues in the CDR3. The DNA of the CDR3 is TGTGCCAGCAACCCGCTTACAGGGGGCGAAGCTTTCTTT. This gives the protein CASNPLTGGEAFF.

The rearrangement joins TRBV7-9 to TRBJ2-1; possibly TRBD2 for D (5 bases). This CDR3 is built from 13 residues. With 5 bases removed from V and 7 bases from J, the gap between germline ends came to 12 bases. In germline, CDR1 is SEHNR, CDR2 FQNEAQ (reference sequence). The CDR3, as DNA: TGTGCCAGCAGCAAGGGAGTACGGAATGAGCAGTTCTTC. Its protein is CASSKGVRNEQFF.

This clone was observed a handful of times. The V and J genes are TRBV27 and TRBJ2-7, with D uncertain. Germline values: CDR1 MNHEY, CDR2 SMNVEV (reference sequence). This CDR3 is built from 16 residues. Trimming left V 2 bases short and J 0 bases short, with 14 bases between. The CDR3 nucleotides are TGTGCCAGCAGTTTAGCGTTCCAGGCCCTCTCCTACGAGCAGTACTTC. Encoded protein: CASSLAFQALSYEQYF.

This clone was seen just once. The genes are TRBV10-3 and TRBJ1-2; the D is unclear. Trimming took off 0 bases at V and 5 bases at J, with 10 bases between the two ends. CDR1 and CDR2 from the germline V gene are ENHRY and SYGVKD. The CDR3 is made up of 14 amino acids. In DNA form, the CDR3 reads TGTGCCATCAGTGAGTCGGGAGGGAATTATGGCTACACCTTC. It translates to CAISESGGNYGYTF.

The chain recombines TRBV5-6 with TRBJ2-5, with TRBD2 as a possible D gene (5 bases). The CDR3 is 15 amino acids. Looked up from germline, CDR1 is SGHDT and CDR2 is YYEEEE. Trimming cost V 0 bases and J 13 bases, with 22 bases left between them. The CDR3 protein is CASSLAQLAGSSGYF. The DNA of the CDR3 is TGTGCCAGCAGCTTGGCCCAGCTAGCCGGGTCGTCTGGGTACTTC.

The chain couples TRBV9 to TRBJ2-1; the match to TRBD1 covers 7 bases. V was clipped by 0 bases and J by 0 bases; unmatched bases: 6. This CDR3 contains 17 residues. From germline, CDR1 is SGDLS and CDR2 YYNGEE. This CDR3 reads CASSVGQGSNSYNEQFF. The CDR3 DNA reads as TGTGCCAGCAGCGTAGGACAGGGCTCAAACTCCTACAATGAGCAGTTCTTC.

The chain carries TRBV6-5 and TRBJ2-7, with TRBD1 as a possible D gene (6 bases). V was pared by 3 bases and J by 5 bases, with 14 bases between. The CDR3 sequence is 14 residues long. CDR1 and CDR2 from the germline V gene are MNHEY and SVGAGI. The CDR3 DNA sequence: TGTGCCAGCAGTTATCAAGTCACAGGGAACGAGCAGTACTTC. Amino acids: CASSYQVTGNEQYF.

The chain combines TRBV30 with TRBJ2-2; D is perhaps TRBD2 (5 bases). The V gene lost 1 base and the J gene lost 0 bases, with 9 bases spanning the gap. CDR3 size: 15 residues. Germline V gene data show CDR1 as GTSNPN and CDR2 as SVGIG (reference sequence). Written as DNA, the CDR3 is TGTGCCTGGAGTGGTGGGCGGGCGAACACCGGGGAGCTGTTTTTT. Residues: CAWSGGRANTGELFF.

The chain has TRBV30 and TRBJ1-2; tentatively, D is TRBD1 (5 bases). The germline V and J ends were trimmed by 0 bases and 6 bases, with 11 bases remaining between them. The CDR3 sequence is 13 residues long. Germline assignment: CDR1 GTSNPN and CDR2 SVGIG (reference sequence). CDR3 nucleotide sequence: TGTGCCTGGAGTGTATGGGGCCCGGATGGCTACACCTTC. Protein product: CAWSVWGPDGYTF.

This clone appeared once. The CDR3 region has the DNA TGTGCCAGCAGCTGGGACACCGTAAATTCACCCCTCCACTTT. It is translated as CASSWDTVNSPLHF. The rearrangement links TRBV27 to TRBJ1-6, with D perhaps TRBD1 (6 bases). Trimming removed 6 bases from V and 7 bases from J, with 13 bases in between. Germline V lookup: CDR1 MNHEY, CDR2 SMNVEV (reference sequence). The CDR3 consists of 14 residues.

V is TRBV20-1 and J is TRBJ2-1; no definite D call. The CDR3 consists of 11 residues. The V gene's germline CDR1 is DFQATT and CDR2 SNEGSKA (reference sequence). V lost 5 bases and J 9 bases, leaving 11 bases between the germline ends. In nucleotides, the CDR3 is TGCAGTGCTCAAGAGGTAGCTGAGCAGTTCTTC. Amino acids: CSAQEVAEQFF.

This clone has only a few counts. The J gene is TRBJ1-1, the V gene TRBV30; D unresolved. The CDR3 has 15 residues. Trimming stripped 0 bases from V and 4 bases from J, with 15 bases between. The germline V gene encodes CDR1 GTSNPN and CDR2 SVGIG (reference sequence). The CDR3 DNA reads TGTGCCTGGAGTGTACGATTGAGCGGGCTCACTGAAGCTTTCTTT. Its translation: CAWSVRLSGLTEAFF.

V gene TRBV4-1 combines with J gene TRBJ2-5; D possibly corresponds to TRBD1 (6 bases). CDR3 length: 16 amino acids. The germline V gene encodes CDR1 MGHRA and CDR2 YSYEKL. The V and J ends lost 1 base and 1 base respectively, with 13 bases between them. Here the CDR3 reads CASSQGETGAQETQYF. The CDR3, as DNA: TGCGCCAGCAGCCAAGGGGAGACAGGCGCCCAAGAGACCCAGTACTTC.

This clone appeared once. The chain carries TRBV10-3 and TRBJ2-7; D uncertain. Trimming removed 4 bases from V and 0 bases from J, with 7 bases in between. CDR3 length: 13 amino acids. CDR1 is ENHRY, CDR2 SYGVKD, per germline. CDR3 sequence reads: CAISGADSYEQYF. The CDR3 coding sequence is TGTGCCATCAGTGGAGCCGACTCCTACGAGCAGTACTTC.

The V call is TRBV28, the J call TRBJ1-5; D gene ambiguous. Trimming removed 4 bases from V and 4 bases from J, with 17 bases in between. CDR3 length: 16 amino acids. Germline loops: CDR1 MDHEN, CDR2 SYDVKM. CDR3 DNA: TGTGCCAGCAGTTCACGATTGGGCAGTCCGAATCAGCCCCAGCATTTT. Translation gives CASSSRLGSPNQPQHF.

The V and J genes are TRBV9 and TRBJ1-4; 9 nucleotides line up with TRBD1. The length of the CDR3 is 14 residues. The V gene's germline CDR1 is SGDLS and CDR2 YYNGEE. Trimming at V came to 3 bases and at J to 11 bases, leaving 8 bases not matched to a gene. The CDR3 reads CASSATGGAGKLFF. The CDR3 region has the DNA TGTGCCAGCAGCGCAACAGGGGGCGCGGGGAAACTGTTTTTT.

This clone came up once. The J gene is TRBJ2-1, the V gene TRBV14; a possible D gene is TRBD1 (5 bases). V was cut by 2 bases and J by 6 bases, with 11 bases left in between. Germline V gene data show CDR1 as SGHDN and CDR2 as FVKESK. This CDR3 has 14 amino acids. The CDR3: CASSQRGSRNEQFF. The CDR3 DNA follows: TGTGCCAGCAGCCAAAGGGGAAGTCGCAATGAGCAGTTCTTC.

The chain links TRBV30 to TRBJ2-3, with 7 bases aligning to TRBD2. This CDR3 has 14 amino acids. V lost 5 bases to trimming and J lost 4 bases; unmatched junction nucleotides: 9. Germline V gene lookup returns CDR1 GTSNPN and CDR2 SVGIG (reference sequence). The CDR3 loop reads CAWAVGAGSDTQYF. CDR3 in DNA: TGTGCCTGGGCCGTCGGAGCGGGGTCAGATACGCAGTATTTT.

V gene TRBV27 combines with J gene TRBJ1-1; TRBD1 aligns across 9 bases. Germline CDR1 and CDR2: MNHEY and SMNVEV (reference sequence). This CDR3 has 15 amino acids. Unmatched junction bases numbered 7, after V lost 5 bases and J lost 3 bases. The CDR3 nucleotides read TGTGCCAGCAGTCTGGCCGGGACAGGGTACACTGAAGCTTTCTTT. Its translation: CASSLAGTGYTEAFF.

For the CDR3, the DNA is TGTGCCAGTAGTATAGGGTACAGGGGATTCTCTGAAGCTTTCTTT. Translation gives CASSIGYRGFSEAFF. The chain uses TRBV19 and TRBJ1-1, with 7 bases identical to TRBD1. Looked up from germline, CDR1 is LNHDA and CDR2 is SQIVND (reference sequence). Trimming cost V 1 base and J 6 bases; bases outside gene matches: 8. The CDR3 has 15 amino acids.